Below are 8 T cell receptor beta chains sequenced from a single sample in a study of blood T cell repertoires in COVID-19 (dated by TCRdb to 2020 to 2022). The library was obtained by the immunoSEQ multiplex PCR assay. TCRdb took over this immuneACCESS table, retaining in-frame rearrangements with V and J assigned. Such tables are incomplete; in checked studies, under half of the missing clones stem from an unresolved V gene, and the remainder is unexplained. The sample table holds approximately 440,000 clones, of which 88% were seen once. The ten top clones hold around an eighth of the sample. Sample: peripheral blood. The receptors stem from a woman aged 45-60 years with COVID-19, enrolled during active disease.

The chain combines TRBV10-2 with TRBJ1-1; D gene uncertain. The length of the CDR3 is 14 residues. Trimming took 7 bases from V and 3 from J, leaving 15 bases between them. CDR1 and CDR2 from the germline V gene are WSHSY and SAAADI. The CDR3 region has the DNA TGCGCCAGCAAATCAGCAGGATGGGACACTGAAGCTTTCTTT. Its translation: CASKSAGWDTEAFF.

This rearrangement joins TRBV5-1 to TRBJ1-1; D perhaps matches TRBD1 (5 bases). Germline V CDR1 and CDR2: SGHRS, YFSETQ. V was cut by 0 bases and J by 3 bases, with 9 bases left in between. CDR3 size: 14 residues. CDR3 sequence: CASSLVGGYTEAFF. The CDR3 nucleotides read TGCGCCAGCAGCTTGGTCGGGGGATACACTGAAGCTTTCTTT.

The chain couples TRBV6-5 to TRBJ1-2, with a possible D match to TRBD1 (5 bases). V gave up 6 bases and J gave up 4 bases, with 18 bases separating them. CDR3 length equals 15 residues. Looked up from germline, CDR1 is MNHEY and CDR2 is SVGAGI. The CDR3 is CASSPFMGGAYGYTF. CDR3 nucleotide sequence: TGTGCCAGCAGCCCCTTTATGGGAGGGGCCTATGGCTACACCTTC.

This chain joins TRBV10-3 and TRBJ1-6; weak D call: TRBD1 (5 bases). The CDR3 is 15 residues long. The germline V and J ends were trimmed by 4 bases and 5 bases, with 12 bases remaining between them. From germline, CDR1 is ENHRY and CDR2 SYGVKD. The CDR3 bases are TGTGCCATCAGTGTAAGTCAGGGCCATAATTCACCCCTCCACTTT. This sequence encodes CAISVSQGHNSPLHF.

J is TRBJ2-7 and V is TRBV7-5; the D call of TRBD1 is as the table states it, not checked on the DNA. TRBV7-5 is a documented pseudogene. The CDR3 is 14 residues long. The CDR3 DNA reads TGTGCCAGAAGCTTAATAACCGTTACATACGAGCAGTACTTC. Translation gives CARSLITVTYEQYF.

CDR3 residues: CASSLGTVTDTQYF. In DNA form, the CDR3 reads TGTGCCAGCAGCCTCGGGACAGTCACAGATACGCAGTATTTT. The chain joins TRBV7-8 to TRBJ2-3; TRBD1 aligns across 7 bases. The CDR3 extends over 14 amino acids. Losses at the gene ends were 5 bases for V and 2 bases for J; bases not matched to a gene: 4. Germline V CDR1 and CDR2: SGHVS, FQNEAQ.

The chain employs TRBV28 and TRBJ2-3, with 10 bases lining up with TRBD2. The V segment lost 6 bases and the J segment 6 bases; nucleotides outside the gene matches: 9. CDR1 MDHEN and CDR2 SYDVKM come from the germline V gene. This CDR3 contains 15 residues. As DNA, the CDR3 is TGTGCCAGCAGCCGAGGTAGCGGGGGGTTGGATACGCAGTATTTT. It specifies CASSRGSGGLDTQYF.

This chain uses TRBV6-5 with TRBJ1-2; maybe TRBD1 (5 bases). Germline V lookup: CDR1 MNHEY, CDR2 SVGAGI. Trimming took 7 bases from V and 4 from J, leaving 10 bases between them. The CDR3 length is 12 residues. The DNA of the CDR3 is TGTGCCAGCAACCGGGGGGGCTATGGCTACACCTTC. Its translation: CASNRGGYGYTF.